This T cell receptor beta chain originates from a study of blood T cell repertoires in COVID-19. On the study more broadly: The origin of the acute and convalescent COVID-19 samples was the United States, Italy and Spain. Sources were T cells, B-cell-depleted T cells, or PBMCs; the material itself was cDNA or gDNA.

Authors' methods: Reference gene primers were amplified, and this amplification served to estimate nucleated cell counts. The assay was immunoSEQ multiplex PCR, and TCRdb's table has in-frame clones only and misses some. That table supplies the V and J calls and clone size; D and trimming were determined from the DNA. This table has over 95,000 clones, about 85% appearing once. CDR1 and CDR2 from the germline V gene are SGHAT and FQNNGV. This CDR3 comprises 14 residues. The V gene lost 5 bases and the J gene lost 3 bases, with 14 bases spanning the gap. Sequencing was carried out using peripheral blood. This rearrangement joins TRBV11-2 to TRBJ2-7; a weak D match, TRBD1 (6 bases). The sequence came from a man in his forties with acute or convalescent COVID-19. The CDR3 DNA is TGTGCCAGCAGCCCAACAGGGCCCTTCTACGAGCAGTACTTC. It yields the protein CASSPTGPFYEQYF.